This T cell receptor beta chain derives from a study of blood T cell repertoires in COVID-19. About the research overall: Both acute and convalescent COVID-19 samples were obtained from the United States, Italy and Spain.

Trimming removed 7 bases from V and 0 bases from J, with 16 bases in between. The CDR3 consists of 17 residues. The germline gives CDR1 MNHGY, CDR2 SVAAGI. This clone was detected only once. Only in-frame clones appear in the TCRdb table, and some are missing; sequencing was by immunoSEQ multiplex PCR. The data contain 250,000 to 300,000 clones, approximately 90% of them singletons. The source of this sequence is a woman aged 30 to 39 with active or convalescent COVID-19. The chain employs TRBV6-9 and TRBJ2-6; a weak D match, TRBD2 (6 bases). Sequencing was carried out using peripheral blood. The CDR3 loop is CASTIPEGRSGANVLTF. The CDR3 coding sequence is TGTGCCAGCACCATCCCGGAGGGCCGCTCTGGGGCCAACGTCCTGACTTTC.